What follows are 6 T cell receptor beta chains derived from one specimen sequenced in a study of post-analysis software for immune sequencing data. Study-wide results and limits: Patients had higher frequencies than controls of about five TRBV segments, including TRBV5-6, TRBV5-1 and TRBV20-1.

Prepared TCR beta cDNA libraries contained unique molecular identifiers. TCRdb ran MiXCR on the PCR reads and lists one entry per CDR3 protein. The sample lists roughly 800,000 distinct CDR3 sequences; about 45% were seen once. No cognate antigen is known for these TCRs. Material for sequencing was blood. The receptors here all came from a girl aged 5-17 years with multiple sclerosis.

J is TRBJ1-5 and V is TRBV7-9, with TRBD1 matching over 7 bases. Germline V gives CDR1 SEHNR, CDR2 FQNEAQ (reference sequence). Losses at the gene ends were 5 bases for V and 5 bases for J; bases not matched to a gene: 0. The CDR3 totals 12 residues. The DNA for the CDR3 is TGTGCCAGCAGCGGACAGGATCAGCCCCAGCATTTT. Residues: CASSGQDQPQHF.

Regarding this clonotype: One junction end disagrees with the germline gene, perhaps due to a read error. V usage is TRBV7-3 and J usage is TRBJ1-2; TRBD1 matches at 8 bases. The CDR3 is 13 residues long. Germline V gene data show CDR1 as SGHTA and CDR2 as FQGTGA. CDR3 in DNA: TGTGCCAGCAGCTTAACGGGACAGGATGGCTACAACTTC. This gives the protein CASSLTGQDGYNF.

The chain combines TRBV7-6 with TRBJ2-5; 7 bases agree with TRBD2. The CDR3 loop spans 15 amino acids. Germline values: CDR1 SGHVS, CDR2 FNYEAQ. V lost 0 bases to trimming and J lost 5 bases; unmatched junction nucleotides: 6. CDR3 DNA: TGTGCCAGCAGCTTAGCGGCGGGAGCTGGGGAGACCCAGTACTTC. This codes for CASSLAAGAGETQYF.

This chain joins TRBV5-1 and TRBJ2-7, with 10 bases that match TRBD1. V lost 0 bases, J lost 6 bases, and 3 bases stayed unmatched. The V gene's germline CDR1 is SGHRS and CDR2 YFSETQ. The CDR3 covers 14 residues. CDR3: CASSLGTGGPEQYF. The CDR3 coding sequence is TGCGCCAGCAGCTTGGGGACAGGGGGTCCCGAGCAGTACTTC.

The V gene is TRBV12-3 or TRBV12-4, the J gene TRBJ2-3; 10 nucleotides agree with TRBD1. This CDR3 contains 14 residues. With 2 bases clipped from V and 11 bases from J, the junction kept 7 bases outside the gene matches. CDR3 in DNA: TGTGCCAGCAGTTTAATGGGACAGGGGTACGAGCAGTATTTT. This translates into CASSLMGQGYEQYF.

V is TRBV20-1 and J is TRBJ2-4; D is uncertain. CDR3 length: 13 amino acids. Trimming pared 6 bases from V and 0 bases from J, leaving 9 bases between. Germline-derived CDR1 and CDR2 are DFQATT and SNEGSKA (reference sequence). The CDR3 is CSAKAEAKNIQYF. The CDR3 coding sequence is TGCAGTGCCAAAGCCGAAGCCAAAAACATTCAGTACTTC.